The 20 T cell receptor beta chains reported below all come from one sample, sequenced in a study of T cell repertoires in cytomegalovirus infection. No antigen is known for these receptors. TCRdb itself ran the reads through MiXCR, one entry per CDR3 protein. The data show 150,000 or so distinct CDR3 sequences, with 20% to 25% seen just once and 25% held by the top ten. The input for sequencing was CD8+ T cells from cultured PBMCs, taken from culture after CMV antigen stimulation. The origin of the receptors is a human donor in good health (CMV status not recorded). Some clones in this sample may be carry-over from other donors' samples.

V and J are TRBV7-9 and TRBJ1-4, with unresolved D. The CDR3 spans 14 residues. Germline-derived CDR1 and CDR2 are SEHNR and FQNEAQ (reference sequence). V was clipped by 4 bases and J by 3 bases, with 9 bases between them. DNA for the CDR3: TGTGCCAGCAGCTACGGACCCGCTAATGAAAAACTGTTTTTT. Its translation: CASSYGPANEKLFF.

This clonotype came up many times. This chain uses TRBV19 with TRBJ1-1, with unresolved D. V lost 4 bases and J lost 5, with 5 bases in between. CDR1 and CDR2 (germline): LNHDA, SQIVND (reference sequence). The CDR3 consists of 11 residues. The CDR3 sequence is CASSTSTEAFF. CDR3 DNA sequence: TGTGCCAGTAGTACCTCAACTGAAGCTTTCTTT.

This chain uses TRBV27 with TRBJ1-1, with D possibly matching TRBD1 (6 bases). V dropped 0 bases and J dropped 4 bases, with 15 bases sitting between them. CDR1 is MNHEY, CDR2 SMNVEV, per germline (reference sequence). The CDR3 has 16 residues. The CDR3 reads CASSLSPRGRITEAFF. CDR3 DNA: TGTGCCAGCAGTTTATCTCCCAGGGGAAGAATCACTGAAGCTTTCTTT.

This clonotype was counted a few times. V gene TRBV7-6 combines with J gene TRBJ2-3, with D tentatively TRBD2 (5 bases). Germline CDR1 is SGHVS and CDR2 is FNYEAQ. This CDR3 has 16 residues. V shed 3 bases and J shed 2 bases, with 15 bases lying between them. CDR3 in DNA: TGTGCCAGCAGCTTGGGAAAGCGGCCATACACAGATACGCAGTATTTT. Its protein is CASSLGKRPYTDTQYF.

The chain has TRBV7-2 and TRBJ2-3, with D perhaps TRBD2 (6 bases). The germline V gene has CDR1 SGHTA and CDR2 FQGNSA. Trimming removed 1 base at V and 0 bases at J, with 11 bases between. The CDR3 totals 16 residues. CDR3: CASSLVRDTSTDTQYF. DNA for the CDR3: TGTGCCAGCAGCTTAGTGCGGGATACTAGCACAGATACGCAGTATTTT.

This clonotype has more than one count but fewer than ten. The rearrangement uses TRBV19 and TRBJ2-2; no clear D gene. The CDR3 runs 13 residues. Looked up from germline, CDR1 is LNHDA and CDR2 is SQIVND (reference sequence). V dropped 2 bases and J dropped 5 bases, with 6 bases sitting between them. In DNA, the CDR3 is TGTGCCAGTAGTATATCCGAAACCGGGGAGCTGTTTTTT. Amino acids: CASSISETGELFF.

This clonotype was observed once. The chain couples TRBV7-2 to TRBJ1-5; 7 nucleotides match TRBD1. The junction had 10 bases not matched to a gene; V was cut back by 5 bases and J by 0 bases. This CDR3 comprises 17 residues. Germline assignment: CDR1 SGHTA and CDR2 FQGNSA. CDR3 in amino acids: CASSDPGGGHSNQPQHF. Written as DNA, the CDR3 is TGTGCCAGCAGCGACCCAGGGGGGGGGCATAGCAATCAGCCCCAGCATTTT.

A few counts support this clonotype. V is TRBV11-3 and J is TRBJ2-7; TRBD1 is a possible D gene (6 bases). Germline V CDR1 and CDR2: SGHNT, YENEEA. The ends were cut back, 5 bases at V and 4 bases at J, with 12 bases in the middle. The CDR3 consists of 13 residues. CDR3 sequence reads: CASSHYQGYEQYF. The CDR3 nucleotides read TGTGCCAGCAGCCATTACCAGGGGTACGAGCAGTACTTC.

This clonotype occurred a few times. J is TRBJ1-1 and V is TRBV4-1, with D uncertain. The CDR3 contains 13 residues. Trimming removed 0 bases at V and 4 bases at J, with 6 bases between. Germline CDR1 and CDR2: MGHRA and YSYEKL. In nucleotides, the CDR3 is TGCGCCAGCAGCCAAGATGCGGGCACTGAAGCTTTCTTT. Its translation is CASSQDAGTEAFF.

This clonotype was observed a few times. DNA of the CDR3: TGTGCCAGCAGCTTCCTGGACCGTACCTATAATTCACCCCTCCACTTT. This translates into CASSFLDRTYNSPLHF. The chain links TRBV7-2 to TRBJ1-6; no definite D call. The ends were cut back, 3 bases at V and 2 bases at J, with 11 bases in the middle. Germline CDR1 reads SGHTA; CDR2 reads FQGNSA. The CDR3 is made up of 16 amino acids.

CDR3 in DNA: TGTGCCAGCAGTCTCTTAATCCCGACAGTAAGCACAGATACGCAGTATTTT. Translating gives CASSLLIPTVSTDTQYF. This sequence joins TRBV12-3 or TRBV12-4 and TRBJ2-3; D is possibly TRBD1 (5 bases). Trimming removed 5 bases from V and 0 bases from J, with 18 bases in between. The CDR3 length is 17 residues.

The chain employs TRBV11-2 and TRBJ2-5; D not resolved. The CDR3 has 13 amino acids. Trimming removed 0 bases at V and 8 bases at J, with 10 bases between. Germline-derived CDR1 and CDR2 are SGHAT and FQNNGV. DNA for the CDR3: TGTGCCAGCAGCTTAGAGGCTCCCGGAACCCAGTACTTC. Residues: CASSLEAPGTQYF.

The chain has TRBV24-1 and TRBJ2-3; weak D call: TRBD2 (6 bases). CDR3 length: 12 amino acids. The germline CDR1 and CDR2 sequences are KGHDR and SFDVKD. V was shortened by 1 base and J by 13 bases, with 11 bases between the two germline ends. The chain's CDR3 is CATSDLGGKEYF. CDR3 bases: TGTGCCACCAGTGATTTAGGCGGGAAAGAGTATTTT.

The V and J genes are TRBV27 and TRBJ1-5; D is possibly TRBD1 (6 bases). This CDR3 contains 13 residues. V dropped 6 bases and J dropped 6 bases, with 12 bases sitting between them. The germline V gene encodes CDR1 MNHEY and CDR2 SMNVEV (reference sequence). CDR3 sequence reads: CASSLGDTQPQHF. The CDR3 DNA reads as TGTGCCAGCAGCCTCGGGGACACTCAGCCCCAGCATTTT.

The chain uses TRBV19 and TRBJ1-1, with D uncertain. CDR3 length: 14 residues. The germline V and J ends were trimmed by 2 bases and 3 bases, with 10 bases remaining between them. Germline CDR1 is LNHDA and CDR2 is SQIVND (reference sequence). The CDR3 nucleotides read TGTGCCAGTAGTATACGGGATTTGTACACTGAAGCTTTCTTT. It encodes CASSIRDLYTEAFF.

J is TRBJ1-4 and V is TRBV27; no definite D call. The CDR3 contains 16 residues. Germline CDR1 is MNHEY and CDR2 is SMNVEV (reference sequence). The V and J ends lost 1 base and 0 bases respectively, with 9 bases between them. Written as DNA, the CDR3 is TGTGCCAGCAGTTTATTCCCCCCGGCAACTAATGAAAAACTGTTTTTT. This gives the protein CASSLFPPATNEKLFF. The entire variable domain, with the rest obtained from reference TRBV27 and TRBJ1-4, is as follows: EAQVTQNPRYLITVTGKKLTVTCSQNMNHEYMSWYRQDPGLGLRQIYYSMNVEVTDKGDVPEGYKVSRKEKRNFPLILESPSPNQTSLYFCASSLFPPATNEKLFFGSGTQLSVL.

The J gene is TRBJ2-1, the V gene TRBV2; the D gene could be TRBD1 or TRBD2 (5 bases each). Germline CDR1 is SNHLY and CDR2 is FYNNEI. This CDR3 has 14 residues. The V and J ends lost 3 bases and 8 bases respectively, with 14 bases between them. The CDR3 region has the DNA TGTGCCAGCAGTGAGAGAGGGGCCTCACATGAGCAGTTCTTC. Its translation: CASSERGASHEQFF.

V usage is TRBV7-6 and J usage is TRBJ2-1; no clear D gene. This CDR3 has 17 amino acids. Germline V gene lookup returns CDR1 SGHVS and CDR2 FNYEAQ. The V end lost 1 base, the J end lost 5 bases, and 18 bases lay between the germline ends. Here the CDR3 DNA reads TGTGCCAGCAGCTTAGGGCCGACTCAGGCAAGCAACAATGAGCAGTTCTTC. Amino acids: CASSLGPTQASNNEQFF.

This clonotype was seen only a few times. The rearrangement links TRBV4-1 to TRBJ1-1; D is unresolved. The CDR3 covers 15 residues. V was cut by 0 bases and J by 4 bases, with 12 bases left in between. CDR1 is MGHRA, CDR2 YSYEKL, per germline. The CDR3 DNA reads TGCGCCAGCAGCCAAGATCGTGGCAGCTCCACTGAAGCTTTCTTT. It yields the protein CASSQDRGSSTEAFF.

Details on this clonotype: One junction end does not reproduce the germline sequence, and a read error may be involved. The rearrangement joins TRBV20-1 to TRBJ2-5, with TRBD2 identical over 10 bases. The length of the CDR3 is 15 residues. Per germline, CDR1 DFQATT and CDR2 SNEGSKA (reference sequence). In DNA, the CDR3 is TGCAGTGCTAGGCTAGCGGGGGCCCCAAGAGAGACCCAGAACTTC. This gives the protein CSARLAGAPRETQNF.